The 16 T cell receptor beta chains below come from one sample, sequenced in a study of CD8 T cells in ankylosing spondylitis. Notes on the study in general: Within ankylosing spondylitis blood, a TCR beta motif made up of eight highly homologous variants appeared to be characteristic.

No antigen has been assigned to these receptors. A single record per CDR3 protein comes from TCRdb applying MiXCR to the 5' RACE reads. The table has 700,000 to 1,000,000 distinct CDR3 sequences, roughly 12% seen once; the top ten hold more than 0.5%. The sample comprised blood, either unsorted or a sorted T cell fraction (not recorded which). The receptors derive from a male donor with ankylosing spondylitis.

The chain uses TRBV10-3 and TRBJ2-1; D is perhaps TRBD2 (5 bases). The CDR3 is 15 residues long. V shed 4 bases and J shed 4 bases, with 14 bases lying between them. Germline CDR1 and CDR2: ENHRY and SYGVKD. This chain's CDR3 is CAISGVPAGYNEQFF. CDR3 sequence (DNA): TGTGCCATCAGTGGGGTCCCGGCGGGTTACAATGAGCAGTTCTTC.

This clonotype showed up many times. This chain uses TRBV20-1 with TRBJ2-1, with D hard to call. This CDR3 comprises 16 residues. V lost 1 base and J lost 3, with 16 bases in between. In germline, CDR1 is DFQATT, CDR2 SNEGSKA (reference sequence). CDR3 DNA: TGCAGTGCTAGAGGCGCAACCGCTTCTGGCTACAATGAGCAGTTCTTC. Its translation: CSARGATASGYNEQFF.

This clonotype came up a few times. The V call is TRBV25-1, the J call TRBJ1-6; TRBD1 matches 9 bases. The V gene's germline CDR1 is MGHDK and CDR2 SYGVNS. The CDR3 is made up of 15 amino acids. Trimming cost V 8 bases and J 3 bases; bases outside gene matches: 5. Written as DNA, the CDR3 is TGTGCCAGCGGAGGGACAGGGAGCTATAATTCACCCCTCCACTTT. It yields the protein CASGGTGSYNSPLHF.

The chain recombines TRBV7-9 with TRBJ1-3, with D tentatively TRBD1 (5 bases). V was clipped by 6 bases and J by 4 bases, with 13 bases between them. The germline V gene has CDR1 SEHNR and CDR2 FQNEAQ (reference sequence). The CDR3 extends over 14 amino acids. The CDR3, as DNA: TGTGCCAGCAGATTCGACCAGGGAGGAAACACCATATATTTT. Its translation is CASRFDQGGNTIYF.

This clonotype occurred many times. The chain carries TRBV10-3 and TRBJ2-3; D gene unclear. The V end lost 7 bases, the J end lost 0 bases, and 8 bases lay between the germline ends. Germline CDR1 reads ENHRY; CDR2 reads SYGVKD. The CDR3 length is 13 residues. CDR3 coding DNA: TGTGCCATCATGCCCGCTAGCACAGATACGCAGTATTTT. It codes for CAIMPASTDTQYF.

This clonotype was recorded at least ten times. The chain has TRBV29-1 and TRBJ1-1, with unresolved D. The germline gives CDR1 SQVTM, CDR2 ANQGSEA. There are 13 residues in the CDR3. V lost 6 bases and J 1 base, leaving 12 bases between the germline ends. This CDR3 is CSVKNYRNTEAFF. The CDR3 DNA sequence: TGCAGCGTGAAAAACTACAGGAACACTGAAGCTTTCTTT.

The gene calls are TRBV24-1 and TRBJ1-2, with a weak D call TRBD1 (6 bases). This CDR3 is built from 14 residues. Germline values: CDR1 KGHDR, CDR2 SFDVKD. V was shortened by 3 bases and J by 8 bases, with 15 bases between the two germline ends. CDR3 region: CATSDGTRGRGYTF. CDR3 nucleotide sequence: TGTGCCACCAGTGATGGGACCAGGGGCCGCGGCTACACCTTC.

In this sample, this clonotype turned up many times. CDR3: CSVLRMGWEETQYF. Here the CDR3 DNA reads TGCAGCGTCCTGAGGATGGGGTGGGAAGAGACCCAGTACTTC. The J gene is TRBJ2-5, the V gene TRBV29-1, with D hard to call. The CDR3 sequence is 14 residues long. V lost 6 bases and J lost 3, with 17 bases in between. The germline V gene has CDR1 SQVTM and CDR2 ANQGSEA.

This clonotype was detected only a few times. The chain is built from TRBV24-1 and TRBJ2-1; possible D gene TRBD2, 5 bases. V shed 4 bases and J shed 8 bases, with 14 bases lying between them. This CDR3 is 14 amino acids long. CDR1 is KGHDR and CDR2 is SFDVKD in the germline V gene. The CDR3 spells CATSEPEGRHEQFF. The CDR3 DNA reads TGTGCCACCAGTGAGCCCGAGGGTCGACATGAGCAGTTCTTC.

This clonotype was counted only a few times. The chain has TRBV19 and TRBJ1-2; possible D gene TRBD1, 5 bases. Trimming cost V 5 bases and J 7 bases, with 11 bases left between them. Germline CDR1 and CDR2: LNHDA and SQIVND (reference sequence). The CDR3 spans 12 residues. CDR3 nucleotides: TGTGCCAGTAGTTCTCAGGGACTTGGCTACACCTTC. It specifies CASSSQGLGYTF.

This chain connects TRBV20-1 to TRBJ1-5, with a tentative D call TRBD1 (6 bases). CDR3 size: 14 residues. The germline V gene has CDR1 DFQATT and CDR2 SNEGSKA (reference sequence). V lost 0 bases and J lost 5, with 11 bases in between. The DNA for the CDR3 is TGCAGTGCTAGAGAGGCGGGGGCACATCAGCCCCAGCATTTT. Translating gives CSAREAGAHQPQHF.

This clonotype was picked up many times. The chain couples TRBV20-1 to TRBJ2-7, with D possibly TRBD2 on 6 matching bases. From germline, CDR1 is DFQATT and CDR2 SNEGSKA (reference sequence). The CDR3 extends over 14 amino acids. V lost 6 bases and J lost 5, with 20 bases in between. CDR3 bases: TGCAGTGCCCCGTGGGGGGTGTTGGGCCACGAGCAGTACTTC. Amino acid sequence: CSAPWGVLGHEQYF.

This chain connects TRBV6-1 to TRBJ2-7; D possibly corresponds to TRBD1 (5 bases). Germline V gene data show CDR1 as MNHNS and CDR2 as SASEGT. CDR3 length: 13 residues. The V gene lost 6 bases and the J gene lost 6 bases, with 15 bases spanning the gap. CDR3 sequence (DNA): TGTGCCAGCAGCTCAGGGTTCAAACGCGAGCAGTACTTC. Protein product: CASSSGFKREQYF.

The CDR3 coding sequence is TGTGCCAGCAGCTTGAGGGAGGAAAAACTGTTTTTT. It specifies CASSLREEKLFF. This chain links TRBV7-9 with TRBJ1-4; no firm D call. This CDR3 spans 12 amino acids. CDR1 is SEHNR and CDR2 is FQNEAQ in the germline V gene (reference sequence). With 3 bases removed from V and 8 bases from J, the gap between germline ends came to 7 bases. The complete variable domain, with remaining parts taken from reference TRBV7-9 and TRBJ1-4, reads DTGVSQNPRHKITKRGQNVTFRCDPISEHNRLYWYRQTLGQGPEFLTYFQNEAQLEKSRLLSDRFSAERPKGSFSTLEIQRTEQGDSAMYLCASSLREEKLFFGSGTQLSVL.

This clonotype was recorded many times. The chain couples TRBV5-1 to TRBJ2-1; perhaps D is TRBD1 or TRBD2 (6 bases each). CDR1 and CDR2 from the germline V gene are SGHRS and YFSETQ. Trimming took off 3 bases at V and 6 bases at J, with 16 bases between the two ends. This CDR3 spans 15 amino acids. In nucleotides, the CDR3 is TGCGCCAGCAGCTCGGGGGCTACAGCGGGCAATGAGCAGTTCTTC. This codes for CASSSGATAGNEQFF.

The V gene is TRBV5-6, the J gene TRBJ2-7; D possibly matches TRBD1 or TRBD2 (5 bases each). From germline, CDR1 is SGHDT and CDR2 YYEEEE. Trimming pared 5 bases from V and 6 bases from J, leaving 18 bases between. This CDR3 spans 14 amino acids. Here the CDR3 reads CASSRAGADGEQYF. CDR3 nucleotides: TGTGCCAGCAGTCGAGCCGGGGCGGACGGCGAGCAGTACTTC. Variable domain in full (rest from reference TRBV5-6 and TRBJ2-7): DAGVTQSPTHLIKTRGQQVTLRCSPKSGHDTVSWYQQALGQGPQFIFQYYEEEERQRGNFPDRFSGHQFPNYSSELNVNALLLGDSALYLCASSRAGADGEQYFGPGTRLTVT.